These T cell receptor beta chains were read from a single sample in a study of shared clonotypes between healthy human individuals. Data came from immunoSEQ multiplex PCR; TCRdb stores just in-frame clones and leaves some out. The sample gives about 1.5 million clones, 95% to 99% of which show up once; approximately 0.45% is in the top ten. The sequenced sample consisted of naive CD4+ T cells sorted from blood. These TCRs come from a young man in good health. Both conserved end residues are part of each CDR3. A D gene is named only where the DNA matches it firmly.

cdr3_aa cdr3_nt j_call v_call d_call
CAIHGRKQGAYGYTF TGTGCCATCCACGGTCGTAAACAGGGGGCCTATGGCTACACCTTC TRBJ1-2 TRBV5-4 TRBD1
CASSQELPGLGNEQFF TGTGCCAGCAGCCAGGAACTTCCGGGACTAGGGAATGAGCAGTTCTTC TRBJ2-1 TRBV14 TRBD2
CASSPSLAGANVLTF TGTGCCAGCAGCCCTTCATTGGCTGGGGCCAACGTCCTGACTTTC TRBJ2-6 TRBV28 .
CATSLKFTLQDRGLYEQYF TGTGCCACCAGTTTGAAATTTACCCTTCAGGACAGGGGGCTTTACGAGCAGTACTTC TRBJ2-7 TRBV7-9 TRBD1
CASRASGTGVYEQFF TGCGCCAGCAGAGCATCCGGGACAGGGGTCTATGAGCAGTTCTTC TRBJ2-1 TRBV4-1 TRBD1
CASSSRTGKETQYF TGTGCCAGCAGCTCCCGGACAGGGAAAGAGACCCAGTACTTC TRBJ2-5 TRBV11-3 TRBD1
CASSLSPFQETQYF TGCGCCAGCAGCTTGAGTCCATTCCAAGAGACCCAGTACTTC TRBJ2-5 TRBV5-1 .
CASSFMDRSKDGYTF TGTGCCAGCAGCTTTATGGACAGGTCTAAGGATGGCTACACCTTC TRBJ1-2 TRBV7-9 TRBD1
CSAGTGSDTGELFF TGCAGCGCCGGGACAGGGTCGGACACCGGGGAGCTGTTTTTT TRBJ2-2 TRBV29-1 TRBD1
CASSELAVPYEQYF TGTGCCAGCAGTGAACTAGCGGTACCCTACGAGCAGTACTTC TRBJ2-7 TRBV27 TRBD2
CASRDRIYEQYF TGTGCCAGCAGAGACAGGATTTACGAGCAGTACTTC TRBJ2-7 TRBV6-6 .
CASSPAGGGGEKLFF TGTGCCAGTAGTCCCGCCGGGGGAGGGGGCGAAAAACTGTTTTTT TRBJ1-4 TRBV19 TRBD1
CASSTSLQGSYGYTF TGTGCCAGTAGTACCTCTCTACAGGGTTCCTATGGCTACACCTTC TRBJ1-2 TRBV19 .